The 7 T cell receptor beta chains below were found in one sample sequenced in a study of shared clonotypes between healthy human individuals. TCRdb keeps only in-frame clones here, not all; method: immunoSEQ multiplex PCR. Of approximately 2.5 million clones detected, 93% appear once; the ten largest clones hold approximately 0.37%. Sequenced: naive CD4+ T cells from PBMCs. The subset is: CD45RA+ positively selected. The receptors here all came from a man aged 18 to 30 in good health. Some clones in this sample may be carry-over from other donors' samples.

This clone was seen just once. The genes are TRBV10-2 and TRBJ2-7, with a weak D call TRBD1 (5 bases). V was shortened by 2 bases and J by 2 bases, with 13 bases between the two germline ends. The CDR3 totals 15 residues. CDR1 and CDR2 (germline): WSHSY, SAAADI. The CDR3 DNA reads TGCGCCAGCAGTGAGAAGGCAGGGTGGACCTACGAGCAGTACTTC. Translated: CASSEKAGWTYEQYF.

This clone was seen only once. This chain uses TRBV7-2 with TRBJ2-1; TRBD2 matches 11 bases. The CDR3 is 16 amino acids. Germline-derived CDR1 and CDR2 are SGHTA and FQGNSA. The V gene end was trimmed by 5 bases and the J gene end by 7 bases; junction bases not matched to a gene: 10. DNA for the CDR3: TGTGCCAGCAGCGTCTCCCTAGCGGGAGGTCCAAATGAGCAGTTCTTC. This translates into CASSVSLAGGPNEQFF.

The chain combines TRBV4-1 with TRBJ1-1; D is unresolved. The length of the CDR3 is 13 residues. V was pared by 4 bases and J by 3 bases, with 9 bases between. Germline V CDR1 and CDR2: MGHRA, YSYEKL. CDR3 coding DNA: TGCGCCAGCAGCCGGGGTAGAGACACTGAAGCTTTCTTT. Amino acid sequence: CASSRGRDTEAFF.

The chain carries TRBV5-1 and TRBJ1-4; 7 nucleotides agree with TRBD1. Germline CDR1 SGHRS, CDR2 YFSETQ. CDR3 length: 16 residues. V was pared by 5 bases and J by 4 bases, with 11 bases of the junction left unmatched. The CDR3 reads CASRTGTANFNEKLFF. The CDR3 DNA sequence: TGCGCCAGCAGAACCGGGACAGCAAACTTTAATGAAAAACTGTTTTTT.

The chain carries TRBV15 and TRBJ2-2; D ambiguous. Trimming removed 4 bases at V and 0 bases at J, with 9 bases between. This CDR3 has 15 amino acids. CDR1 is LNHNV and CDR2 is YYDKDF in the germline V gene (reference sequence). CDR3 in DNA: TGTGCCACCAGCATCGACGCCGCGAACACCGGGGAGCTGTTTTTT. It yields the protein CATSIDAANTGELFF.

The chain couples TRBV28 to TRBJ2-7, with TRBD1 matching 7 bases. This CDR3 region has 13 residues. V lost 7 bases and J lost 6; bases outside the gene matches: 9. Germline values: CDR1 MDHEN, CDR2 SYDVKM. CDR3 in amino acids: CASTPGPGGEQYF. CDR3 DNA sequence: TGTGCCAGCACCCCAGGCCCAGGGGGCGAGCAGTACTTC.

About this clone: The same CDR3 can be traced to other DNA sequences in this sample. The chain is built from TRBV28 and TRBJ2-7, with D perhaps TRBD1 (6 bases). Trimming shortened V by 3 bases and J by 3 bases, and 15 bases separated the two germline ends. Germline V CDR1 and CDR2: MDHEN, SYDVKM. This CDR3 is 15 amino acids long. The CDR3 DNA reads TGTGCCAGCAGTTTGCCGGACAGAGGTCTCTACGAGCAGTACTTC. Translating it yields CASSLPDRGLYEQYF. The whole variable domain, remainder taken from reference TRBV28 and TRBJ2-7, is DVKVTQSSRYLVKRTGEKVFLECVQDMDHENMFWYRQDPGLGLRLIYFSYDVKMKEKGDIPEGYSVSREKKERFSLILESASTNQTSMYLCASSLPDRGLYEQYFGPGTRLTVT.